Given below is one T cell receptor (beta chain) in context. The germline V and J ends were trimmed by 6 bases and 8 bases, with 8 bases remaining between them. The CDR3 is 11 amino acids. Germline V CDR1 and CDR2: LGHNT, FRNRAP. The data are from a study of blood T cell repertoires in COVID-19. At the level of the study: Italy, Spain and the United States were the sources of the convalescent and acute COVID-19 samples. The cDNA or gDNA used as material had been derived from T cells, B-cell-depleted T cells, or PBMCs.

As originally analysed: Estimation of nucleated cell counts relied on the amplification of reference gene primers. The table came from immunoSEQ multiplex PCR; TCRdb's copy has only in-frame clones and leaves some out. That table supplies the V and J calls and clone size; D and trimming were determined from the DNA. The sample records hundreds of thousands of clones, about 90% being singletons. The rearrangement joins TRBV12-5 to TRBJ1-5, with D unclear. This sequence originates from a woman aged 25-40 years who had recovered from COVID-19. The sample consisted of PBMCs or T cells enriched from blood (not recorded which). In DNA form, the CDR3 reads TGTGCTAGTGGCCCCGGGGAGCCCCAGCATTTT. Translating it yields CASGPGEPQHF.